Below are 27 T cell receptor beta chains sequenced from a single sample in a study of CD8+CD57+ T cells in acquired aplastic anemia. Template material for TCR beta VDJ and CDR3 profiling consisted of genomic DNA. TCRdb re-called the reads through MiXCR, storing one row per CDR3 protein. The table includes about 180,000 distinct CDR3 sequences, around 45% detected once. Sequences were obtained from sorted CD4+, CD8+, or CD8+CD57+ T cells (not recorded which) from PBMCs. The receptors here all came from a human donor in good health.

This clonotype was detected only a few times. The V gene is TRBV2, the J gene TRBJ2-5; possibly TRBD1 for D (5 bases). Germline V lookup: CDR1 SNHLY, CDR2 FYNNEI. The V gene lost 7 bases and the J gene lost 4 bases, with 16 bases spanning the gap. This CDR3 spans 14 amino acids. For the CDR3, the DNA is TGTGCCAGCACTGGGGCGAATGGTATAGAGACCCAGTACTTC. Translating it yields CASTGANGIETQYF.

This clonotype was seen many times. This chain uses TRBV10-3 with TRBJ2-7; D perhaps matches TRBD2 (6 bases). CDR3 size: 19 residues. V was trimmed by 1 base and J by 3 bases, leaving 25 bases between them. Germline V CDR1 and CDR2: ENHRY, SYGVKD. The CDR3: CAISELQAQSQRADYEQYF. In DNA form, the CDR3 reads TGTGCCATCAGTGAGTTGCAGGCGCAGTCTCAGCGGGCCGACTACGAGCAGTACTTC.

The J gene is TRBJ2-7, the V gene TRBV7-2, with D possibly being TRBD2 (5 bases). Trimming took 5 bases from V and 3 from J, leaving 11 bases between them. The CDR3 covers 13 residues. Germline lookup yields CDR1 SGHTA and CDR2 FQGNSA. CDR3 DNA sequence: TGTGCCAGCAGCCCACGACGGGGCTACGAGCAGTACTTC. Protein product: CASSPRRGYEQYF.

The rearrangement uses TRBV19 and TRBJ2-2; unclear D gene. V dropped 9 bases and J dropped 1 base, with 15 bases sitting between them. CDR1 and CDR2 (germline): LNHDA, SQIVND (reference sequence). The CDR3 loop spans 15 amino acids. CDR3 nucleotides: TGTGCCAGCAGTTTTGGGCAGCTGAACACCGGGGAGCTGTTTTTT. It translates to CASSFGQLNTGELFF.

This clonotype came up a few times. One end of the junction varies from germline; a read error may be responsible. This chain links TRBV28 with TRBJ1-2; D may be TRBD1 (6 bases). CDR3 length: 13 amino acids. The germline CDR1 and CDR2 sequences are MDHEN and SYDVKM. DNA for the CDR3: TGTGCCAGCACTTTAGGGGGATCCTATGGCTACACCTTC. It yields the protein CASTLGGSYGYTF.

The genes are TRBV29-1 and TRBJ2-1; D possibly matches TRBD1 or TRBD2 (5 bases each). V was cut by 3 bases and J by 4 bases, with 13 bases left in between. Germline V gives CDR1 SQVTM, CDR2 ANQGSEA. CDR3 size: 14 residues. Here the CDR3 reads CSVDRGDGYNEQFF. CDR3 DNA sequence: TGCAGCGTTGATAGAGGGGATGGGTACAATGAGCAGTTCTTC.

In this sample, this clonotype turned up many times. The chain is built from TRBV9 and TRBJ2-1, with D possibly being TRBD2 (6 bases). Germline CDR1 reads SGDLS; CDR2 reads YYNGEE. Trimming removed 0 bases from V and 0 bases from J, with 16 bases in between. The CDR3 runs to 18 residues. DNA of the CDR3: TGTGCCAGCAGCGTAGCAACACCGGGACTCAGCTCCTACAATGAGCAGTTCTTC. Its protein product is CASSVATPGLSSYNEQFF. Full variable domain (missing parts from reference TRBV9 and TRBJ2-1): DSGVTQTPKHLITATGQRVTLRCSPRSGDLSVYWYQQSLDQGLQFLIQYYNGEERAKGNILERFSAQQFPDLHSELNLSSLELGDSALYFCASSVATPGLSSYNEQFFGPGTRLTVL.

CDR3 in amino acids: CATSPGTGQRYTF. CDR3 sequence (DNA): TGTGCCACCAGCCCCGGGACAGGGCAGCGCTACACCTTC. The gene calls are TRBV24-1 and TRBJ1-2; 9 positions agree with TRBD1. Germline V gene lookup returns CDR1 KGHDR and CDR2 SFDVKD. This CDR3 spans 13 amino acids. J lost 9 bases, V lost 7 bases, and 8 bases had no gene match.

CDR3 residues: CASSAMTGNSPLHF. The CDR3, as DNA: TGTGCCAGCAGCGCCATGACAGGGAATTCACCCCTCCACTTT. The chain recombines TRBV9 with TRBJ1-6, with 7 bases identical to TRBD1. The CDR3 spans 14 residues. Germline-derived CDR1 and CDR2 are SGDLS and YYNGEE. V gave up 3 bases and J gave up 7 bases; unmatched junction bases: 4.

A single count supports this clonotype. Its ends do not fully match the called genes, so a read error is possible. The gene calls are TRBV19 and TRBJ1-1; tentatively, D is TRBD1 (5 bases). The germline V gene encodes CDR1 LNHDA and CDR2 SQIVND (reference sequence). The CDR3 contains 14 residues. CDR3 coding DNA: TGTGCCAGTAGCCCCCCGGGGGGGAACTCTGAAGCTTTCTTT. It specifies CASSPPGGNSEAFF.

The V gene is TRBV29-1, the J gene TRBJ1-1, with 11 bases fitting TRBD1. Germline CDR1 SQVTM, CDR2 ANQGSEA. The J segment lost 3 bases and the V segment lost 6 bases, leaving 3 bases of the junction unmatched. The CDR3 length is 13 residues. The CDR3 loop reads CSVDRGRDTEAFF. The CDR3 DNA reads TGCAGCGTGGACAGGGGGCGGGACACTGAAGCTTTCTTT.

This clonotype was detected only a few times. Since a much larger clone is just one base distant, this may be a read error. This chain connects TRBV29-1 to TRBJ2-3; D is possibly TRBD1 or TRBD2 (5 bases each). With 4 bases removed from V and 1 base from J, the gap between germline ends came to 21 bases. Germline assignment: CDR1 SQVTM and CDR2 ANQGSEA. The CDR3 is made up of 17 amino acids. CDR3 bases: TGCAGCGTTGCTTCGGGCCGTCATCTGGGGGGCACAGATACGCAGTATTTT. As protein: CSVASGRHLGGTDTQYF.

The chain uses TRBV5-1 and TRBJ1-1; no definite D call. V was pared by 4 bases and J by 1 base, with 11 bases between. This CDR3 comprises 14 residues. Germline V lookup: CDR1 SGHRS, CDR2 YFSETQ. The CDR3 DNA is TGCGCCAGCAGCAATCCACTCCGGAACACTGAAGCTTTCTTT. Its protein is CASSNPLRNTEAFF.

This chain links TRBV7-2 with TRBJ2-7; no firm D call. Germline CDR1 reads SGHTA; CDR2 reads FQGNSA. V shed 4 bases and J shed 3 bases, with 10 bases lying between them. The CDR3 covers 13 residues. In nucleotides, the CDR3 is TGTGCCAGCAGCTCTTGGAGAGGCTACGAGCAGTACTTC. This gives the protein CASSSWRGYEQYF. The whole variable domain, remainder taken from reference TRBV7-2 and TRBJ2-7, is GAGVSQSPSNKVTEKGKDVELRCDPISGHTALYWYRQSLGQGLEFLIYFQGNSAPDKSGLPSDRFSAERTGGSVSTLTIQRTQQEDSAVYLCASSSWRGYEQYFGPGTRLTVT.

The sample holds many counts of this clonotype. The chain couples TRBV6-1 to TRBJ1-1; TRBD1 matches 8 bases. The junction had 11 bases not matched to a gene; V was cut back by 6 bases and J by 5 bases. The length of the CDR3 is 15 residues. The germline gives CDR1 MNHNS, CDR2 SASEGT. The CDR3 bases are TGTGCCAGCAGCGCCAGGACAGGGAGGGGAACTGAAGCTTTCTTT. Protein: CASSARTGRGTEAFF.

CDR3 sequence: CSARSLAGLEQYF. CDR3 in DNA: TGCAGTGCTAGATCTCTAGCGGGACTAGAGCAGTACTTC. V is TRBV20-1 and J is TRBJ2-7, with TRBD2 matching 9 bases. This CDR3 region has 13 residues. V dropped 2 bases and J dropped 7; count of bases not matched to a gene: 6. Germline V gives CDR1 DFQATT, CDR2 SNEGSKA (reference sequence).

Of note for this clonotype: One end of the junction is discordant with germline, which a read error may explain. The chain links TRBV7-7 to TRBJ1-5; no clear D. Per germline, CDR1 SSHAT and CDR2 FNYEAQ (reference sequence). The CDR3 totals 13 residues. CDR3 in DNA: TGTGCTAGCAGCTCCGGACTAAATCAGCCCCAGCATTTT. It codes for CASSSGLNQPQHF.

Here the CDR3 DNA reads TGTGCCAGCGCGAAGTCCGGGTCTTTTAACTATGGCTACACCTTC. Translated: CASAKSGSFNYGYTF. The chain links TRBV19 to TRBJ1-2; D gene uncertain. This CDR3 comprises 15 residues. The germline V gene encodes CDR1 LNHDA and CDR2 SQIVND (reference sequence). The V end lost 9 bases, the J end lost 1 base, and 18 bases lay between the germline ends. The full variable domain, its missing parts supplied by reference TRBV19 and TRBJ1-2, is DGGITQSPKYLFRKEGQNVTLSCEQNLNHDAMYWYRQDPGQGLRLIYYSQIVNDFQKGDIAEGYSVSREKKESFPLTVTSAQKNPTAFYLCASAKSGSFNYGYTFGSGTRLTVV.

The chain is built from TRBV2 and TRBJ2-7; possible D gene TRBD1, 6 bases. Germline lookup yields CDR1 SNHLY and CDR2 FYNNEI. The V gene lost 4 bases and the J gene lost 3 bases, with 10 bases spanning the gap. The CDR3 sequence is 13 residues long. CDR3 bases: TGTGCCAGCAGTGCAGGGGATTACTACGAGCAGTACTTC. Its translation: CASSAGDYYEQYF.

This clonotype was seen ten or more times. The chain recombines TRBV20-1 with TRBJ2-7; 8 bases align to TRBD2. The germline gives CDR1 DFQATT, CDR2 SNEGSKA (reference sequence). The J segment lost 3 bases and the V segment lost 0 bases, leaving 10 bases of the junction unmatched. This CDR3 has 16 amino acids. CDR3 nucleotides: TGCAGTGCTAGAGATGGGGTAGGGGCGGGAGGCTACGAGCAGTACTTC. Protein sequence: CSARDGVGAGGYEQYF.

The chain employs TRBV10-3 and TRBJ2-3; D possibly corresponds to TRBD2 (6 bases). The CDR3 contains 15 residues. The germline V gene has CDR1 ENHRY and CDR2 SYGVKD. The V gene lost 4 bases and the J gene lost 0 bases, with 11 bases spanning the gap. The CDR3 DNA reads TGTGCCATCAGTGGCCTGGGGACTAGCACAGATACGCAGTATTTT. Residues: CAISGLGTSTDTQYF.

The chain links TRBV24-1 to TRBJ1-1; TRBD1 matches 8 bases. The germline gives CDR1 KGHDR, CDR2 SFDVKD. V trimming: 4 bases; J trimming: 4 bases; junction bases outside the gene matches: 4. This CDR3 contains 14 residues. DNA for the CDR3: TGTGCCACCAGTGACAACAGGGGGTCCACTGAAGCTTTCTTT. Its protein is CATSDNRGSTEAFF.

This clonotype was seen repeatedly, ten times or more. This chain uses TRBV6-1 with TRBJ2-1; 14 nucleotides line up with TRBD2. V shed 5 bases, J shed 8 bases, and the junction held 5 bases outside the gene matches. Germline CDR1 reads MNHNS; CDR2 reads SASEGT. This CDR3 is 15 amino acids long. The DNA of the CDR3 is TGTGCCAGCAGTCCCGGGACTAGCGGGAGCGATGAGCAGTTCTTC. Its translation is CASSPGTSGSDEQFF.

CDR3 DNA sequence: TGTGCCAGCAGCGCCAGCGGCGGGGGCGAGGGTGGCTACACCTTC. Translation gives CASSASGGGEGGYTF. The gene calls are TRBV9 and TRBJ1-2, with a possible D match to TRBD1 (6 bases). Trimming pared 3 bases from V and 7 bases from J, leaving 19 bases between. Germline loops: CDR1 SGDLS, CDR2 YYNGEE. The CDR3 totals 15 residues.

The chain combines TRBV19 with TRBJ2-1; D unclear. Trimming pared 9 bases from V and 14 bases from J, leaving 14 bases between. The germline V gene encodes CDR1 LNHDA and CDR2 SQIVND (reference sequence). This CDR3 has 10 amino acids. The CDR3 DNA sequence: TGTGCCAGCGAAGGACCGCCGAAGTTCTTC. Amino acid sequence: CASEGPPKFF.

V gene TRBV19 combines with J gene TRBJ1-5; D remains unclear. V was shortened by 7 bases and J by 2 bases, with 15 bases between the two germline ends. Germline V CDR1 and CDR2: LNHDA, SQIVND (reference sequence). The CDR3 extends over 15 amino acids. CDR3 nucleotide sequence: TGTGCCAGTATGGAGGGTTCGTGGCGCAATCAGCCCCAGCATTTT. Its translation is CASMEGSWRNQPQHF.

V and J are TRBV10-2 and TRBJ2-7; the D is unclear. The CDR3 length is 13 residues. CDR1 is WSHSY, CDR2 SAAADI, per germline. V was trimmed by 4 bases and J by 7 bases, leaving 14 bases between them. The CDR3 sequence: CASSVGPFGEQYF. The DNA of the CDR3 is TGCGCCAGCAGTGTAGGACCGTTTGGGGAGCAGTACTTC.